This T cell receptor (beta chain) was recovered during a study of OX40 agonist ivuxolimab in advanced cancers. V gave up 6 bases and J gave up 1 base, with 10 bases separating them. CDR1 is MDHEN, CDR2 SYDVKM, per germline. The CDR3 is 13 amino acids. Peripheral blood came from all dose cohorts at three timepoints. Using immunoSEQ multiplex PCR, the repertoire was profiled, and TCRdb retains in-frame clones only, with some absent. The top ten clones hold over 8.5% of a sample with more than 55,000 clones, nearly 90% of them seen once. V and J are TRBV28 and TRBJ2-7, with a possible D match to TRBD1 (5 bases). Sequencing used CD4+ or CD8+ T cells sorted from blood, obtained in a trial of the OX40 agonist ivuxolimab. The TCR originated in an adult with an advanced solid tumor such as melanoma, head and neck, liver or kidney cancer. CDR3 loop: CASRSQGSYEQYF. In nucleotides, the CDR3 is TGTGCCAGCAGGTCTCAGGGATCCTACGAGCAGTACTTC.